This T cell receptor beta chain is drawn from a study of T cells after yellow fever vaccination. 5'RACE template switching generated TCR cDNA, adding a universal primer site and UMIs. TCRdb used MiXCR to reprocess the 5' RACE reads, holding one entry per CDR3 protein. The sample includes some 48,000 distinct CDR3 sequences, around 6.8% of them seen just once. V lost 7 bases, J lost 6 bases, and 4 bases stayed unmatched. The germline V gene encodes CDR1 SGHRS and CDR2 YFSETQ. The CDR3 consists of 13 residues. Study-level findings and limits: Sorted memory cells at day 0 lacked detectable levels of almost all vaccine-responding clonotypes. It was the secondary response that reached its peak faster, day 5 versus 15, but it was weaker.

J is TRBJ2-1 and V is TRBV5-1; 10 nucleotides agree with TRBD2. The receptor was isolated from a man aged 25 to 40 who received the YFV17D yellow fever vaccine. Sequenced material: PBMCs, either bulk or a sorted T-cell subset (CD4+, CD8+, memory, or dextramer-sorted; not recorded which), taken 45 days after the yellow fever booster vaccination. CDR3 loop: CASREREGNEQFF. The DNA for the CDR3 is TGCGCCAGCCGCGAGCGGGAGGGCAATGAGCAGTTCTTC.